A single sample is the source of the 8 T cell receptor beta chains below, sequenced in a study of spatial heterogeneity in lung cancer. Study outcomes and limitations: Counts of expanded intratumoral alpha and beta TCRs tracked tumor mutation counts.

Time point meaning: sample taken at primary tumor resection. The antigens these receptors bind are not known. TCRdb reprocessed the 5' RACE reads with MiXCR, giving one entry per CDR3 protein. The profile covers roughly 8,400 distinct CDR3 sequences, with more than 3.5% appearing a single time and 9.5% to 13% taken by the ten largest. Sample: lung tumor tissue, taken at surgery. All receptors derive from a female donor with early-stage non-small cell lung cancer.

The sample holds many counts of this clonotype. The genes are TRBV27 and TRBJ2-1; possibly TRBD2 for D (6 bases). V lost 6 bases to trimming and J lost 8 bases, with 14 bases between them. This CDR3 is built from 13 residues. Per the germline V gene, CDR1 is MNHEY and CDR2 is SMNVEV (reference sequence). The chain's CDR3 is CASRPDGGDEQFF. For the CDR3, the DNA is TGTGCCAGCAGGCCTGACGGGGGAGATGAGCAGTTCTTC.

This rearrangement joins TRBV5-1 to TRBJ1-6; tentatively, D is TRBD1 (6 bases). In germline, CDR1 is SGHRS, CDR2 YFSETQ. The CDR3 sequence is 17 residues long. Trimming cost V 0 bases and J 4 bases, with 14 bases left between them. This CDR3 reads CASSLARGQPYNSPLHF. Here the CDR3 DNA reads TGCGCCAGCAGCTTGGCCCGTGGACAGCCGTATAATTCACCCCTCCACTTT.

The chain uses TRBV6-5 and TRBJ2-2, with D possibly matching TRBD2 (6 bases). CDR1 and CDR2 (germline): MNHEY, SVGAGI. Between the trimmed V and J ends, which lost 8 bases and 6 bases, there was a span of 28 bases. The CDR3 consists of 18 residues. The CDR3 nucleotides are TGTGCCAGCGGCACCCGGATACCGACTAGTGCCGGGTCCGGGGAGCTGTTTTTT. Translating it yields CASGTRIPTSAGSGELFF.

This clonotype counts as large. V gene TRBV28 combines with J gene TRBJ2-7, with 9 bases identical to TRBD1. V shed 6 bases, J shed 2 bases, and the junction held 2 bases outside the gene matches. This CDR3 spans 13 amino acids. From germline, CDR1 is MDHEN and CDR2 SYDVKM. CDR3 protein: CASSRQGAYEQYF. The CDR3 DNA follows: TGTGCCAGCAGCAGACAGGGGGCCTACGAGCAGTACTTC.

A single count supports this clonotype. This chain links TRBV5-1 with TRBJ2-1; D is uncertain. Germline V gene lookup returns CDR1 SGHRS and CDR2 YFSETQ. Trimming pared 0 bases from V and 5 bases from J, leaving 3 bases between. The CDR3 runs 12 residues. DNA of the CDR3: TGCGCCAGCAGCTTGGTCCACAATGAGCAGTTCTTC. Protein: CASSLVHNEQFF.

This clonotype has ten or more counts. V usage is TRBV18 and J usage is TRBJ2-1; tentative D call: TRBD2 (5 bases). Germline-derived CDR1 and CDR2 are KGHSH and LQKENI. Trimming left V 2 bases short and J 0 bases short, with 11 bases between. CDR3 length equals 16 residues. Here the CDR3 DNA reads TGTGCCAGCTCACCAATCGCGGGTCCCTCCTACAATGAGCAGTTCTTC. Translated: CASSPIAGPSYNEQFF.

This clonotype was counted at least ten times. The CDR3 DNA reads TGCAGTGCCACTAGCGGGAATATTAATGAGCAGTTCTTC. This sequence encodes CSATSGNINEQFF. The chain couples TRBV20-1 to TRBJ2-1, with 10 bases that match TRBD2. Germline lookup yields CDR1 DFQATT and CDR2 SNEGSKA (reference sequence). The CDR3 has 13 amino acids. V gave up 6 bases and J gave up 7 bases; unmatched junction bases: 6.

This clonotype was observed many times. The chain joins TRBV29-1 to TRBJ1-1, with D unclear. This CDR3 is 16 amino acids long. CDR1 and CDR2 from the germline V gene are SQVTM and ANQGSEA. The germline V and J ends were trimmed by 5 bases and 0 bases, with 19 bases remaining between them. The CDR3 bases are TGCAGCGTTTTCTCTCATCTCACAGACTTGAACACTGAAGCTTTCTTT. Amino acid sequence: CSVFSHLTDLNTEAFF.